Following are 25 T cell receptor beta chains from one sample sequenced in a study of shared clonotypes between healthy human individuals. Profiled with immunoSEQ multiplex PCR; TCRdb holds only in-frame clones, not every one. The table records some 900,000 clones, over 60% of them present only once. The sample consisted of memory CD4+ T cells sorted from blood. The subset was: CD45RA-negative fraction. These receptors came from a man aged 18 to 35 in good health.

This rearrangement joins TRBV6-1 to TRBJ1-3, with 7 bases aligning to TRBD1. Trimming removed 1 base from V and 0 bases from J; junction bases left unmatched: 3. This CDR3 comprises 16 residues. Germline V CDR1 and CDR2: MNHNS, SASEGT. This CDR3 reads CASSEETGLSGNTIYF. The CDR3 DNA follows: TGTGCCAGCAGTGAAGAGACAGGGCTCTCTGGAAACACCATATATTTT.

The V and J genes are TRBV2 and TRBJ2-3; 8 nucleotides match TRBD1. The CDR3 is made up of 15 amino acids. Trimming took 2 bases from V and 1 from J; bases not matched to a gene: 2. Looked up from germline, CDR1 is SNHLY and CDR2 is FYNNEI. DNA for the CDR3: TGTGCCAGCAGTGAACAGGGGGCCGGCACAGATACGCAGTATTTT. Translated, it gives CASSEQGAGTDTQYF.

On this clone itself: Other DNA sequences in this specimen translate into the identical CDR3. V is TRBV19 and J is TRBJ2-7; perhaps TRBD2 as D (6 bases). This CDR3 has 13 residues. Germline lookup yields CDR1 LNHDA and CDR2 SQIVND (reference sequence). V was cut by 3 bases and J by 4 bases, with 10 bases left in between. The CDR3 reads CASSIGGAYEQYF. The CDR3 DNA is TGTGCCAGTAGTATCGGAGGGGCGTACGAGCAGTACTTC.

V is TRBV14 and J is TRBJ2-3; 11 nucleotides agree with TRBD2. In germline, CDR1 is SGHDN, CDR2 FVKESK. V trimming: 4 bases; J trimming: 12 bases; junction bases outside the gene matches: 12. This CDR3 is built from 15 residues. The CDR3 here is CASSPLPGLAGPQYF. CDR3 coding DNA: TGTGCCAGCAGCCCACTCCCTGGACTAGCGGGCCCCCAGTATTTT.

This sequence joins TRBV4-1 and TRBJ2-3, with 15 bases matching TRBD2. This CDR3 contains 16 residues. With V trimmed by 1 base and J by 9 bases, 5 bases remained unmatched. CDR1 and CDR2 from the germline V gene are MGHRA and YSYEKL. DNA for the CDR3: TGCGCCAGCAGCCAAGTCGGGACTAGCGGGAGGATGACGCAGTATTTT. Residues: CASSQVGTSGRMTQYF.

This chain links TRBV20-1 with TRBJ2-4; D unclear. In germline, CDR1 is DFQATT, CDR2 SNEGSKA (reference sequence). The CDR3 has 11 residues. The chain's CDR3 is CSGSFENIQYF. The CDR3, as DNA: TGCAGCGGAAGTTTCGAAAACATTCAGTACTTC.

The chain links TRBV11-2 to TRBJ1-5, with TRBD1 matching over 8 bases. Germline assignment: CDR1 SGHAT and CDR2 FQNNGV. The CDR3 is 15 residues long. After removal of 5 bases from V and 6 bases from J, the junction contained 9 bases not matched to a gene. CDR3 amino acids: CASSTGQGTGQPQHF. The CDR3 nucleotides read TGTGCCAGCAGCACCGGACAGGGCACCGGTCAGCCCCAGCATTTT.

V and J are TRBV5-1 and TRBJ2-3; 9 bases agree with TRBD1. V lost 5 bases, J lost 3 bases, and 7 bases stayed unmatched. The CDR3 loop spans 15 amino acids. Germline V CDR1 and CDR2: SGHRS, YFSETQ. The CDR3: CASSFGQGRTDTQYF. As DNA, the CDR3 is TGCGCCAGCAGTTTCGGACAGGGGCGGACAGATACGCAGTATTTT.

The rearrangement uses TRBV5-1 and TRBJ1-4, with D maybe TRBD1 (5 bases). Germline-derived CDR1 and CDR2 are SGHRS and YFSETQ. The CDR3 loop spans 14 amino acids. V was trimmed by 2 bases and J by 3 bases, leaving 8 bases between them. The CDR3 region has the DNA TGCGCCAGCAGCTTCGACAGTCCTAATGAAAAACTGTTTTTT. It yields the protein CASSFDSPNEKLFF.

As regards this clone: The identical CDR3 is also encoded by other nucleotide sequences in the sample. The gene calls are TRBV10-3 and TRBJ2-2; 9 positions match TRBD1. The CDR3 totals 14 residues. The J segment lost 5 bases and the V segment lost 9 bases, leaving 7 bases of the junction unmatched. Germline CDR1 reads ENHRY; CDR2 reads SYGVKD. DNA for the CDR3: TGTGCCATAAGGACAGGGGCAGAAACCGGGGAGCTGTTTTTT. Translated, it gives CAIRTGAETGELFF.

The chain combines TRBV5-1 with TRBJ1-5, with a possible D match to TRBD1 (6 bases). Germline loops: CDR1 SGHRS, CDR2 YFSETQ. V dropped 4 bases and J dropped 6 bases, with 11 bases sitting between them. The length of the CDR3 is 13 residues. The CDR3 sequence is CASSVLQGQPQHF. The CDR3, as DNA: TGCGCCAGCAGCGTATTACAGGGTCAGCCCCAGCATTTT.

V and J are TRBV5-1 and TRBJ2-3, with D possibly being TRBD2 (6 bases). V lost 4 bases and J lost 8, with 26 bases in between. Germline values: CDR1 SGHRS, CDR2 YFSETQ. The CDR3 runs 17 residues. The CDR3 DNA sequence: TGCGCCAGCAGCCCAAGGGCCCTAGGAGGGACTCTGGTTACGCAGTATTTT. It yields the protein CASSPRALGGTLVTQYF.

Written as DNA, the CDR3 is TGTGCTATCTCAGATGACAGCAATCAGCCCCAGCATTTT. This gives the protein CAISDDSNQPQHF. The gene calls are TRBV28 and TRBJ1-5, with D unclear. CDR3 size: 13 residues. The germline V gene has CDR1 MDHEN and CDR2 SYDVKM. The complete variable domain, with remaining parts taken from reference TRBV28 and TRBJ1-5, reads DVKVTQSSRYLVKRTGEKVFLECVQDMDHENMFWYRQDPGLGLRLIYFSYDVKMKEKGDIPEGYSVSREKKERFSLILESASTNQTSMYLCAISDDSNQPQHFGDGTRLSIL.

This rearrangement joins TRBV28 to TRBJ2-2; 8 bases map to TRBD1. The CDR3 sequence is 14 residues long. Germline V gene lookup returns CDR1 MDHEN and CDR2 SYDVKM. V lost 5 bases to trimming and J lost 4 bases; unmatched junction nucleotides: 3. CDR3: CASSGQGSTGELFF. The CDR3 DNA is TGTGCCAGCAGTGGACAGGGTAGCACCGGGGAGCTGTTTTTT.

The V call is TRBV19, the J call TRBJ1-5; TRBD1 might be the D (5 bases). The V gene lost 7 bases and the J gene lost 4 bases, with 14 bases spanning the gap. The CDR3 spans 14 residues. From germline, CDR1 is LNHDA and CDR2 SQIVND (reference sequence). CDR3 sequence reads: CASKPGPGNQPQHF. The CDR3 DNA is TGTGCCAGTAAACCGGGGCCAGGGAATCAGCCCCAGCATTTT.

With regard to this clone: The same CDR3 is also encoded by other DNA sequences in this sample. The gene calls are TRBV7-9 and TRBJ1-4, with TRBD1 matching 10 bases. This CDR3 has 15 amino acids. V was clipped by 5 bases and J by 5 bases; unmatched bases: 5. Germline V lookup: CDR1 SEHNR, CDR2 FQNEAQ (reference sequence). CDR3 in DNA: TGTGCCAGCAGCCCCCGGACAGGGGGGAATGAAAAACTGTTTTTT. Amino acids: CASSPRTGGNEKLFF.

This sequence joins TRBV19 and TRBJ1-1; a weak D match, TRBD1 (6 bases). Trimming removed 7 bases from V and 3 bases from J, with 24 bases in between. Germline V lookup: CDR1 LNHDA, CDR2 SQIVND (reference sequence). The CDR3 totals 17 residues. The CDR3 nucleotides read TGTGCCAGTAAGGTGGCCGCGGGGGCCAGGCGAGACACTGAAGCTTTCTTT. Translated, it gives CASKVAAGARRDTEAFF.

V and J are TRBV2 and TRBJ2-1; D perhaps matches TRBD1 (6 bases). Trimming removed 5 bases at V and 6 bases at J, with 8 bases between. Germline V gives CDR1 SNHLY, CDR2 FYNNEI. This CDR3 has 12 residues. The CDR3 protein is CASSLQGNEQFF. CDR3 sequence (DNA): TGTGCCAGCAGTCTACAGGGCAATGAGCAGTTCTTC.

The chain recombines TRBV4-1 with TRBJ2-3; D ambiguous. The CDR3 runs to 17 residues. V was pared by 1 base and J by 2 bases, with 16 bases between. From germline, CDR1 is MGHRA and CDR2 YSYEKL. CDR3 sequence (DNA): TGCGCCAGCAGCCAAGGTCCGGGTTCCGCTTACACAGATACGCAGTATTTT. Encoded protein: CASSQGPGSAYTDTQYF.

V usage is TRBV30 and J usage is TRBJ1-4, with 7 nucleotides matching TRBD1. Germline V gene sequence: CDR1 GTSNPN, CDR2 SVGIG (reference sequence). There are 14 residues in the CDR3. V shed 4 bases, J shed 8 bases, and the junction held 10 bases outside the gene matches. CDR3 coding DNA: TGTGCCTGGAATCATCAGGGGGGATTAGAAAAACTGTTTTTT. It translates to CAWNHQGGLEKLFF. Complete variable domain (other parts from reference TRBV30 and TRBJ1-4): SQTIHQWPATLVQPVGSPLSLECTVEGTSNPNLYWYRQAAGRGLQLLFYSVGIGQISSEVPQNLSASRPQDRQFILSSKKLLLSDSGFYLCAWNHQGGLEKLFFGSGTQLSVL.

The V gene is TRBV4-1, the J gene TRBJ2-2, with TRBD1 matching 10 bases. Germline V gene lookup returns CDR1 MGHRA and CDR2 YSYEKL. The CDR3 sequence is 20 residues long. The V and J ends lost 8 bases and 0 bases, in that order; junction bases with no gene match: 18. The CDR3: CASHPAKVMGQGSNTGELFF. As DNA, the CDR3 is TGCGCCAGCCATCCAGCAAAAGTGATGGGACAGGGGTCGAACACCGGGGAGCTGTTTTTT.

The V call is TRBV5-1, the J call TRBJ2-3, with D perhaps TRBD1 (5 bases). Trimming took 4 bases from V and 2 from J, leaving 14 bases between them. There are 15 residues in the CDR3. The germline V gene encodes CDR1 SGHRS and CDR2 YFSETQ. This CDR3 is CASSPARGNTDTQYF. The CDR3 DNA is TGCGCCAGCAGCCCGGCTAGGGGAAACACAGATACGCAGTATTTT. Combining the CDR3 with reference TRBV5-1 and TRBJ2-3 gives the whole variable domain KAGVTQTPRYLIKTRGQQVTLSCSPISGHRSVSWYQQTPGQGLQFLFEYFSETQRNKGNFPGRFSGRQFSNSRSEMNVSTLELGDSALYLCASSPARGNTDTQYFGPGTRLTVL.

This clone has more than one count but fewer than ten. The chain links TRBV5-1 to TRBJ1-4; D is uncertain. The CDR3 spans 15 residues. V lost 4 bases, J lost 5 bases, and 15 bases lay in between. The germline gives CDR1 SGHRS, CDR2 YFSETQ. In nucleotides, the CDR3 is TGCGCCAGCAGCCCCGACGACGTAGTGAATGAAAAACTGTTTTTT. Protein: CASSPDDVVNEKLFF.

As for this clone: A much larger clone differs from this one at a single base, so this may be a read error. Since the CDR3 does not end with the conserved phenylalanine or tryptophan, this likely comes from a read error. The chain joins TRBV6-1 to TRBJ2-7, with D unclear. The V and J ends lost 3 bases and 2 bases respectively, with 8 bases between them. The CDR3 covers 13 residues. Per germline, CDR1 MNHNS and CDR2 SASEGT. As DNA, the CDR3 is TGTGCCAGCAGTGAGGGCATAGCCTACGAGCAGTACCTC. Translating it yields CASSEGIAYEQYL.

The chain recombines TRBV25-1 with TRBJ1-3; 7 nucleotides agree with TRBD1. CDR1 MGHDK and CDR2 SYGVNS come from the germline V gene. Germline trimming cut 8 bases from V and 4 bases from J; bases unmatched to any gene: 8. The CDR3 contains 14 residues. The CDR3 DNA is TGTGCCAGCCTCGGGACAGCGCAGGGAAACACCATATATTTT. Its protein product is CASLGTAQGNTIYF.